This T cell receptor beta chain was profiled in a study of blood T cells in healthy people across ages. Isolation of PBMCs gave at least 7 million cells per sample. Germline V gene lookup returns CDR1 MNHNS and CDR2 SASEGT. Trimming cost V 2 bases and J 5 bases, with 15 bases left between them. The CDR3 is 15 amino acids. A second PCR, run for about 7 to 11 cycles, used a sample-barcoded 5' primer plus a J-beta primer mix. One entry per CDR3 protein, called by TCRdb with MiXCR from the 5' RACE reads. The data show 600,000 to 800,000 distinct CDR3 sequences, with over 20% seen just once and roughly 3.6% held by the top ten.

The genes are TRBV6-1 and TRBJ2-5, with D maybe TRBD2 (6 bases). Sequenced sample: blood. The sequence was collected from a man between 65 and 80 years old in good health. The CDR3 is CASSERRTGRETQYF. In DNA, the CDR3 is TGTGCCAGCAGTGAACGAAGGACGGGGAGGGAGACCCAGTACTTC.